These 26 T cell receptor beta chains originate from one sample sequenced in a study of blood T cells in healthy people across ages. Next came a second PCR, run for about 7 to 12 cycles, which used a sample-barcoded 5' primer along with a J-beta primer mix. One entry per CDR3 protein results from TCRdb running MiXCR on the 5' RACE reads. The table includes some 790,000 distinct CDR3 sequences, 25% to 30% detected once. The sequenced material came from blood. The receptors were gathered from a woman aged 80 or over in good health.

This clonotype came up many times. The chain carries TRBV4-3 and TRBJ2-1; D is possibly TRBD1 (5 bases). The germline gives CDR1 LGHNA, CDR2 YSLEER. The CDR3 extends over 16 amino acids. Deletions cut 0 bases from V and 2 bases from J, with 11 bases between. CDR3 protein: CASSQDTGGTYNEQFF. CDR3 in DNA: TGCGCCAGCAGCCAAGATACAGGTGGGACCTACAATGAGCAGTTCTTC.

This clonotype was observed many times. CDR3 bases: TGTGCCAGCAGTCCCGGGACAGGGTCGTACACTGAAGCTTTCTTT. This encodes CASSPGTGSYTEAFF. V gene TRBV12-3 or TRBV12-4 combines with J gene TRBJ1-1; TRBD1 matches at 9 bases. V trimming: 5 bases; J trimming: 3 bases; junction bases outside the gene matches: 7. The CDR3 sequence is 15 residues long.

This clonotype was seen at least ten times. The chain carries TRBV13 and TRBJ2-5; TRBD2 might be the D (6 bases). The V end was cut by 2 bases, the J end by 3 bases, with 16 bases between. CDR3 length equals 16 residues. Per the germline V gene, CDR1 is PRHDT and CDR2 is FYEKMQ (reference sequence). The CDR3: CASSLLLDGGKETQYF. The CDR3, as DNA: TGTGCCAGCAGCTTACTACTGGATGGAGGGAAAGAGACCCAGTACTTC.

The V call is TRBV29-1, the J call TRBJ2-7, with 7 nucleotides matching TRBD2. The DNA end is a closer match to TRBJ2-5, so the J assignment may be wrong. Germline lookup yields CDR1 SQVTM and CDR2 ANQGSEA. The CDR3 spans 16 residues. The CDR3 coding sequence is TGCAGCGTTGAAGATCAATTCGGGGGAGGGAGAGAGACCCAGTACTTC. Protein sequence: CSVEDQFGGGRETQYF.

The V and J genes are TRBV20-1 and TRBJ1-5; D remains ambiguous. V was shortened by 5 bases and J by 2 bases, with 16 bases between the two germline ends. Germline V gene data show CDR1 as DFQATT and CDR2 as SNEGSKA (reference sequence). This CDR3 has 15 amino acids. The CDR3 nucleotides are TGCAGTGCTCCCCGCAGTGCTGTAGGCAATCAGCCCCAGCATTTT. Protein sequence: CSAPRSAVGNQPQHF.

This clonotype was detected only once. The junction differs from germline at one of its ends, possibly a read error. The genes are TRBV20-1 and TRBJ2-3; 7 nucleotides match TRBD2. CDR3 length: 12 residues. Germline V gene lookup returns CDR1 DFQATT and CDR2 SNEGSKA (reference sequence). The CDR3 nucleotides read TGCAGGGCGGAGCGGGGCACGGATACGCAGTATTTT. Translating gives CRAERGTDTQYF.

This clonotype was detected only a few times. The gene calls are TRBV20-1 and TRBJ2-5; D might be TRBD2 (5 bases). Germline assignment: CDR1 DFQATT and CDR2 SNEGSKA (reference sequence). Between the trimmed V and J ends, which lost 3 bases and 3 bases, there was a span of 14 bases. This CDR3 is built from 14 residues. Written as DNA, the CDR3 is TGCAGTGCTAGCGCCGGGGTAGGGAAAGAGACCCAGTACTTC. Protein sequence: CSASAGVGKETQYF.

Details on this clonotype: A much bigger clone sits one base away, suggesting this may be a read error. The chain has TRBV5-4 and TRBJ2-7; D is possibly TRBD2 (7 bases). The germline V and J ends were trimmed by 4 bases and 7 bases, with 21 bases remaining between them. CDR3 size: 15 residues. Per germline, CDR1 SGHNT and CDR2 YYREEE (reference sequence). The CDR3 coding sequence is TGTGCCAGCAGCCGCACCGGGGGGCCGCGGAATGAGCAGTACTTC. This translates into CASSRTGGPRNEQYF.

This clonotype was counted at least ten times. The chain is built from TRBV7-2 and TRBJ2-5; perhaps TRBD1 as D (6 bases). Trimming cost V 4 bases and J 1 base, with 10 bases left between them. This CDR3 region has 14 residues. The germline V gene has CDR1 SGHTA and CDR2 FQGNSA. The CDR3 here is CASSSTGVQETQYF. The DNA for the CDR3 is TGTGCCAGCAGCTCGACAGGAGTCCAAGAGACCCAGTACTTC.

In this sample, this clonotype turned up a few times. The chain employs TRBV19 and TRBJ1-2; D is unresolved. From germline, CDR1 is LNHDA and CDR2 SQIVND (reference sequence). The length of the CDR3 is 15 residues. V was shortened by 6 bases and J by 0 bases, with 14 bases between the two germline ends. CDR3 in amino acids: CASRNWTAANYGYTF. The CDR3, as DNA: TGTGCCAGTAGGAATTGGACGGCCGCTAACTATGGCTACACCTTC.

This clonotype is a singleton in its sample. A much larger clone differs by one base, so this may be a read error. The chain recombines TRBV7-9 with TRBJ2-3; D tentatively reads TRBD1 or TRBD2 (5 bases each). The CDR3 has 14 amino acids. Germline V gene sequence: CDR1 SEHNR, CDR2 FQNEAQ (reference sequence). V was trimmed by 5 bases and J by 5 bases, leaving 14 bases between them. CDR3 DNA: TGTGCCAGCAGCCGCCGGGACCACCAAGATACGCAGTATTTT. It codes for CASSRRDHQDTQYF.

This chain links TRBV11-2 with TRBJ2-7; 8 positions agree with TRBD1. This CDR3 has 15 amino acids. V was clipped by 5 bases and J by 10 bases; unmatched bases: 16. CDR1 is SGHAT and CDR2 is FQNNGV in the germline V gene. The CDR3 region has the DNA TGTGCCAGCAGCCGCCGGGACAGGAGGGAGGAGGCCCAGTACTTC. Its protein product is CASSRRDRREEAQYF.

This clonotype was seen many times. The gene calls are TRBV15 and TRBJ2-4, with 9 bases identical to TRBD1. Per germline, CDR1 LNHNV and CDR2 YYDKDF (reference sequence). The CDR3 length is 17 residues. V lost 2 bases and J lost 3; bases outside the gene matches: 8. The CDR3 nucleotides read TGTGCCACCAGCAGACACAGGGGGCGACCTGGCAAAAACATTCAGTACTTC. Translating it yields CATSRHRGRPGKNIQYF.

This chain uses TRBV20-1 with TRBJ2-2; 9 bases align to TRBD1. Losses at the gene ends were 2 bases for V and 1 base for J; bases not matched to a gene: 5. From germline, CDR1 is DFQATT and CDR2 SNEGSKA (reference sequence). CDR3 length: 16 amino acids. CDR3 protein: CSARTGQGVNTGELFF. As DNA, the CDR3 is TGCAGTGCTAGAACGGGACAGGGAGTGAACACCGGGGAGCTGTTTTTT.

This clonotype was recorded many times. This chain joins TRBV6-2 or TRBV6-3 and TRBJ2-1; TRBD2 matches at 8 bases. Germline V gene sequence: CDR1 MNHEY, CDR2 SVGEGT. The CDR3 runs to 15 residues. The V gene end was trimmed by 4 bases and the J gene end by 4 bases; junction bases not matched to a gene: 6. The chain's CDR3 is CASSLAGNNYNEQFF. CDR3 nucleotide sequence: TGTGCCAGCAGTTTAGCGGGGAACAATTACAATGAGCAGTTCTTC.

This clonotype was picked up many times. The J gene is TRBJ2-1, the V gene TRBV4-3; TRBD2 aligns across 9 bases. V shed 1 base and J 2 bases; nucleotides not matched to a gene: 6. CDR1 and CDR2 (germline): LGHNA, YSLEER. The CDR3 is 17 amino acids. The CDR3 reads CASSQGLLAGTYNEQFF. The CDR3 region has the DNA TGCGCCAGCAGCCAAGGGTTACTAGCGGGTACCTACAATGAGCAGTTCTTC.

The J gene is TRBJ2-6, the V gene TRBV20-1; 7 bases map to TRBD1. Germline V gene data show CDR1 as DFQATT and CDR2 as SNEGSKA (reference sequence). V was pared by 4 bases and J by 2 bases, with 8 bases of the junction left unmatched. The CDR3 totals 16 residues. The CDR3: CSAKGTVLPGANVLTF. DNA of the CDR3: TGCAGTGCTAAAGGGACAGTCCTCCCTGGGGCCAACGTCCTGACTTTC.

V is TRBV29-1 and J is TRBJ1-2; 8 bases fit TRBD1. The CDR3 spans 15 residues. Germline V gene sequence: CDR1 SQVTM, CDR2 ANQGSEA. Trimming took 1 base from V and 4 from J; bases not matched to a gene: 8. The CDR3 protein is CSVEGAGQESYGYTF. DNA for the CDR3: TGCAGCGTTGAAGGAGCGGGACAGGAGTCCTATGGCTACACCTTC.

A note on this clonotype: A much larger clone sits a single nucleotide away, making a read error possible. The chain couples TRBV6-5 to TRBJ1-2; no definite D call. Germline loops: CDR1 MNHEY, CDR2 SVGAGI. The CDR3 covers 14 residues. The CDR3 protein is CASRYSGKSNGYTF. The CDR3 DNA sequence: TGTGCCAGCAGGTACTCGGGCAAATCTAACGGCTACACCTTC.

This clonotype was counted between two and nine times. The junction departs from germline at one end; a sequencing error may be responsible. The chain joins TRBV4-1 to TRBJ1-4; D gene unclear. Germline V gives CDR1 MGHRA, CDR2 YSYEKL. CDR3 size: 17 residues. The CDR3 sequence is CASSQEFRGGGNEELFF. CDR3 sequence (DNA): TGCGCCAGCAGCCAAGAGTTCCGTGGAGGAGGTAATGAAGAACTGTTTTTT.

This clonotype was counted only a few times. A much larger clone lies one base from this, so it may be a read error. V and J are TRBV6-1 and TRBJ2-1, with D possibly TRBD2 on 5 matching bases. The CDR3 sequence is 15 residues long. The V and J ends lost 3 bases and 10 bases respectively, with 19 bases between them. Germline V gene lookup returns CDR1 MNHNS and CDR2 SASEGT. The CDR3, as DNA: TGTGCCAGCAGTGACTACTCGGGGAGCTCCTACGAGCAGTTCTTC. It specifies CASSDYSGSSYEQFF.

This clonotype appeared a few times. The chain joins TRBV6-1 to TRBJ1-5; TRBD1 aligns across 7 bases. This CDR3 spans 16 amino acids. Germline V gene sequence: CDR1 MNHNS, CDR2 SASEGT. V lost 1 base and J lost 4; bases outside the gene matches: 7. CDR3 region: CASSEVVGGINQPQHF. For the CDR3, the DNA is TGTGCCAGCAGTGAAGTAGTAGGGGGCATAAATCAGCCCCAGCATTTT.

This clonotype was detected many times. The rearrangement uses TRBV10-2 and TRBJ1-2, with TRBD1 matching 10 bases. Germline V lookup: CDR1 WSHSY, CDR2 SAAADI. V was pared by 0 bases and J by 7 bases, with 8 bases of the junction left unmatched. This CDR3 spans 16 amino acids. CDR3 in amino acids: CASSESTGTGVGGYTF. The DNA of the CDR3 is TGCGCCAGCAGTGAGTCAACCGGGACAGGGGTTGGTGGCTACACCTTC.

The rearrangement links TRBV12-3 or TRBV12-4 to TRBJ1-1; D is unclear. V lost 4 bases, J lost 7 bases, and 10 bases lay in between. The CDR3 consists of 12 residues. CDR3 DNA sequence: TGTGCCAGCAGTTACTACTGGAATGAAGCTTTCTTT. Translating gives CASSYYWNEAFF.

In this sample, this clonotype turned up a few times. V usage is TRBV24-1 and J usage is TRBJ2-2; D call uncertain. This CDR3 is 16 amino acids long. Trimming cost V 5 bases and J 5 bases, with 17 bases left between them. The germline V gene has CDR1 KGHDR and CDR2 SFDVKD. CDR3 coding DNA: TGTGCCACCAGTGGGCCCGGTCATCCCCTGACCGGGGAGCTGTTTTTT. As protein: CATSGPGHPLTGELFF.

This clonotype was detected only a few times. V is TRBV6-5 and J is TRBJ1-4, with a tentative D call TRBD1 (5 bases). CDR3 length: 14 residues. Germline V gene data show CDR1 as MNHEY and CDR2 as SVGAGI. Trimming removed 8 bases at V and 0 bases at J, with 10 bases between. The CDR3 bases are TGTGCCAGCTCCCGGGACTCAACTAATGAAAAACTGTTTTTT. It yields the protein CASSRDSTNEKLFF.